Given below is one T cell receptor beta chain in context. The data belong to a study of blood T cell repertoires in COVID-19. TCRdb's table, derived via immunoSEQ multiplex PCR, lists solely in-frame clones and lacks some. The data show approximately 260,000 clones, with 89% seen just once and roughly 4.8% held by the top ten. Germline CDR1 reads SGHDT; CDR2 reads YYEEEE. The CDR3 sequence is 15 residues long. V was trimmed by 0 bases and J by 7 bases, leaving 14 bases between them. This chain connects TRBV5-6 to TRBJ2-4, with D perhaps matching TRBD1 (6 bases). Material: peripheral blood. The sequence was obtained from a woman in her 40s who had recovered from COVID-19. The CDR3 DNA follows: TGTGCCAGCAGCTTGGCCGGTAGGGGGAATAACATTCAGTACTTC. This encodes CASSLAGRGNNIQYF. Combining the CDR3 with reference TRBV5-6 and TRBJ2-4 gives the whole variable domain DAGVTQSPTHLIKTRGQQVTLRCSPKSGHDTVSWYQQALGQGPQFIFQYYEEEERQRGNFPDRFSGHQFPNYSSELNVNALLLGDSALYLCASSLAGRGNNIQYFGAGTRLSVL.